The 14 T cell receptor beta chains below were found in one sample sequenced in a study of PD-1 blockade in classical Hodgkin lymphoma (TCRdb year 2020). The library was generated by the immunoSEQ multiplex PCR assay. TCRdb carries this immuneACCESS record with in-frame sequences only. Its versions omit some clonotypes, under half of them owing to an unresolved V gene in the studies checked, with the rest unexplained. In all, the sample holds under 110,000 clones, and more than 85% of those were seen once. In total, the top ten clones hold 5.5% to 8.5% of the sample. What the time point label conveys for this sample: cycle 2 day 1 (C2D1) of nivolumab. Every trial patient had relapsed after autologous stem cell transplantation, and cohorts A, B and C differed in prior brentuximab vedotin exposure. The sample in question was peripheral blood mononuclear cells (PBMCs), obtained before the second cycle of nivolumab. These receptors originate from a human donor with classical Hodgkin lymphoma.

The rearrangement joins TRBV27 to TRBJ2-7; D remains unclear. The V end lost 3 bases, the J end lost 3 bases, and 6 bases lay between the germline ends. The CDR3 is made up of 12 amino acids. Germline CDR1 MNHEY, CDR2 SMNVEV (reference sequence). The CDR3 nucleotides read TGTGCCAGCAGTTTGAACAGCTACGAGCAGTACTTC. Protein sequence: CASSLNSYEQYF.

V is TRBV4-2 and J is TRBJ2-5; 16 bases fit TRBD2. Germline assignment: CDR1 LGHNA and CDR2 YNFKEQ. This CDR3 region has 18 residues. The junction had 5 bases not matched to a gene; V was cut back by 0 bases and J by 4 bases. In nucleotides, the CDR3 is TGTGCCAGCAGCCAAGAGGGGACTAGCGGGGGGGCGTTAGAGACCCAGTACTTC. Its protein product is CASSQEGTSGGALETQYF.

The chain carries TRBV28 and TRBJ1-1; tentative D call: TRBD1 (6 bases). Germline V gene data show CDR1 as MDHEN and CDR2 as SYDVKM. The CDR3 has 15 amino acids. V gave up 8 bases and J gave up 0 bases, with 16 bases separating them. The CDR3 DNA is TGTGCCAGCGTTAAGGGTGGGGGCGTGAACACTGAAGCTTTCTTT. Protein: CASVKGGGVNTEAFF.

This chain joins TRBV5-3 and TRBJ2-7; no clear D gene. TRBV5-3 is reported as an ORF; its role is uncertain. The CDR3 sequence is 16 residues long. Trimming took 3 bases from V and 0 from J, leaving 16 bases between them. The CDR3 loop is CARSSTLLLSSYEQYF. CDR3 coding DNA: TGTGCCAGAAGCTCCACCCTCCTATTAAGCTCCTACGAGCAGTACTTC.

The chain combines TRBV6-1 with TRBJ1-6; the D is unclear. Trimming removed 3 bases from V and 10 bases from J, with 10 bases in between. The CDR3 totals 13 residues. Germline V gene sequence: CDR1 MNHNS, CDR2 SASEGT. CDR3 amino acids: CASSDPFFSPLHF. The CDR3 DNA follows: TGTGCCAGCAGTGACCCCTTTTTCTCACCCCTCCACTTT.

The chain employs TRBV28 and TRBJ2-2; D may be TRBD2 (7 bases). The CDR3 is 19 residues long. Trimming removed 1 base from V and 4 bases from J, with 22 bases in between. The germline CDR1 and CDR2 sequences are MDHEN and SYDVKM. CDR3 region: CASSLSLFLGGGFTGELFF. The CDR3 coding sequence is TGTGCCAGCAGTTTATCTCTATTTCTCGGCGGGGGCTTCACCGGGGAGCTGTTTTTT.

The V call is TRBV6-1, the J call TRBJ2-5; no clear D gene. The CDR3 is made up of 13 amino acids. Germline V lookup: CDR1 MNHNS, CDR2 SASEGT. V was pared by 6 bases and J by 5 bases, with 13 bases between. The CDR3 sequence: CASSKDVEETQYF. DNA for the CDR3: TGTGCCAGCAGCAAGGACGTAGAGGAGACCCAGTACTTC.

Points on this clone: Other DNA sequences in the same sample also yield this CDR3. This chain uses TRBV5-1 with TRBJ2-3; tentatively, D is TRBD1 (5 bases). Trimming cost V 4 bases and J 1 base, with 10 bases left between them. Germline loops: CDR1 SGHRS, CDR2 YFSETQ. This CDR3 has 14 amino acids. The CDR3 DNA reads TGCGCCAGCAGCCTGGAAGGGGGCACAGATACGCAGTATTTT. Its translation: CASSLEGGTDTQYF.

This chain uses TRBV11-3 with TRBJ1-3; D gene ambiguous. This CDR3 spans 16 amino acids. Germline assignment: CDR1 SGHNT and CDR2 YENEEA. V was clipped by 3 bases and J by 4 bases, with 16 bases between them. CDR3 nucleotide sequence: TGTGCCAGCAGCTTTTCCCACCGAGGAGAAGGAAACACCATATATTTT. Protein product: CASSFSHRGEGNTIYF.

This chain uses TRBV15 with TRBJ1-2; 8 bases align to TRBD1. V lost 5 bases, J lost 3 bases, and 8 bases stayed unmatched. The germline V gene encodes CDR1 LNHNV and CDR2 YYDKDF (reference sequence). The CDR3 is 15 amino acids. CDR3 residues: CATSVDRGSDYGYTF. DNA of the CDR3: TGTGCCACCAGCGTAGACAGGGGAAGTGACTATGGCTACACCTTC.

V is TRBV19 and J is TRBJ2-7; D not certain. CDR1 is LNHDA, CDR2 SQIVND, per germline (reference sequence). V was clipped by 1 base and J by 2 bases, with 12 bases between them. The CDR3 extends over 15 amino acids. CDR3 protein: CASSIGRTSTYEQYF. As DNA, the CDR3 is TGTGCCAGTAGTATAGGACGGACCTCAACCTACGAGCAGTACTTC.

This chain connects TRBV27 to TRBJ1-1, with 7 bases lining up with TRBD1. V was clipped by 1 base and J by 1 base; unmatched bases: 6. This CDR3 has 16 amino acids. The germline V gene has CDR1 MNHEY and CDR2 SMNVEV (reference sequence). The CDR3 nucleotides read TGTGCCAGCAGTTTATACGGGGGACAGCCGAACACTGAAGCTTTCTTT. This sequence encodes CASSLYGGQPNTEAFF.

CDR3 DNA sequence: TGTGCCTGGAGTGTAAGGTGGCTTGGCTACACCTTC. Protein product: CAWSVRWLGYTF. The chain recombines TRBV30 with TRBJ1-2, with no clear D. Trimming shortened V by 0 bases and J by 7 bases, and 9 bases separated the two germline ends. The CDR3 runs to 12 residues. The germline CDR1 and CDR2 sequences are GTSNPN and SVGIG (reference sequence).

The chain uses TRBV19 and TRBJ1-1; 7 bases are a match to TRBD1. Germline CDR1 reads LNHDA; CDR2 reads SQIVND (reference sequence). Germline trimming cut 6 bases from V and 5 bases from J; bases unmatched to any gene: 9. This CDR3 spans 14 amino acids. CDR3 bases: TGTGCCAGTAGACTTGACAGGGATCGGACTGAAGCTTTCTTT. It translates to CASRLDRDRTEAFF. The entire variable domain, with the rest obtained from reference TRBV19 and TRBJ1-1, is as follows: DGGITQSPKYLFRKEGQNVTLSCEQNLNHDAMYWYRQDPGQGLRLIYYSQIVNDFQKGDIAEGYSVSREKKESFPLTVTSAQKNPTAFYLCASRLDRDRTEAFFGQGTRLTVV.